Presented here are 10 T cell receptor beta chains from one specimen sequenced in a study of OX40 agonist ivuxolimab in advanced cancers. Using immunoSEQ multiplex PCR, the repertoire was profiled, and TCRdb retains in-frame clones only, with some absent. The table records fewer than 95,000 clones, roughly 90% of them present only once. The material sequenced was CD4+ or CD8+ T cells sorted from blood, taken in a trial of the OX40 agonist ivuxolimab. Receptors were obtained from an adult with an advanced solid tumor such as melanoma, head and neck, liver or kidney cancer.

The chain is built from TRBV2 and TRBJ1-4; D remains unclear. Germline CDR1 and CDR2: SNHLY and FYNNEI. V lost 9 bases to trimming and J lost 7 bases, with 9 bases between them. The CDR3 sequence is 11 residues long. The CDR3 nucleotides are TGTGCCAGTTCGGACCCTGAAAAACTGTTTTTT. Amino acid sequence: CASSDPEKLFF.

The chain joins TRBV13 to TRBJ1-2; TRBD1 is a possible D gene (5 bases). The CDR3 is made up of 13 amino acids. Deletions cut 3 bases from V and 6 bases from J, with 11 bases between. Germline loops: CDR1 PRHDT, CDR2 FYEKMQ (reference sequence). The CDR3 is CASSFGTDDGYTF. The CDR3 bases are TGTGCCAGCAGCTTCGGGACGGACGATGGCTACACCTTC.

This clone was recorded only once. The chain links TRBV7-3 to TRBJ2-1; D is unclear. The CDR3 is 14 amino acids. CDR1 is SGHTA, CDR2 FQGTGA, per germline. V was clipped by 8 bases and J by 3 bases, with 14 bases between them. The CDR3 DNA follows: TGTGCCAGCTCCCAATCCCCAGTCTACAATGAGCAGTTCTTC. Translation gives CASSQSPVYNEQFF.

The rearrangement uses TRBV27 and TRBJ2-5; no definite D call. Germline V CDR1 and CDR2: MNHEY, SMNVEV (reference sequence). V was cut by 2 bases and J by 5 bases, with 12 bases left in between. This CDR3 spans 14 amino acids. CDR3 loop: CASSLGSLGETQYF. The DNA of the CDR3 is TGTGCCAGCAGTTTAGGTTCCCTGGGGGAGACCCAGTACTTC.

The V call is TRBV6-6, the J call TRBJ2-1; 8 nucleotides line up with TRBD2. Losses at the gene ends were 7 bases for V and 4 bases for J; bases not matched to a gene: 6. Germline CDR1 reads MNHNY; CDR2 reads SVGAGI (reference sequence). CDR3 size: 14 residues. CDR3 in DNA: TGTGCCAGCACCATAGCGGGACTATACAATGAGCAGTTCTTC. It specifies CASTIAGLYNEQFF.

The rearrangement links TRBV7-6 to TRBJ2-4, with D maybe TRBD2 (5 bases). The CDR3 runs to 15 residues. Germline V gene lookup returns CDR1 SGHVS and CDR2 FNYEAQ. The V end was cut by 4 bases, the J end by 3 bases, with 13 bases between. The CDR3 DNA reads as TGTGCCAGCAGCTCCGGGGATGAAGACAAAAACATTCAGTACTTC. Its protein is CASSSGDEDKNIQYF.

V is TRBV9 and J is TRBJ2-1, with TRBD2 identical over 13 bases. There are 18 residues in the CDR3. With 0 bases clipped from V and 7 bases from J, the junction kept 10 bases outside the gene matches. Germline V gene sequence: CDR1 SGDLS, CDR2 YYNGEE. The DNA for the CDR3 is TGTGCCAGCAGCGTAGGACTAGCGGGGGGACATCCACTTAATGAGCAGTTCTTC. Protein product: CASSVGLAGGHPLNEQFF.

About this clone: A junction end diverges from the germline sequence, so it may reflect a read error. The chain joins TRBV13 to TRBJ2-1, with 15 bases fitting TRBD2. This CDR3 spans 17 amino acids. The germline gives CDR1 PRHDT, CDR2 FYEKMQ (reference sequence). The CDR3 DNA is TGTGCCAGCAGCTCGGGACTAGCGGGGGGCTCCTACAGTGAGCAGTTCTTC. Protein sequence: CASSSGLAGGSYSEQFF.

The rearrangement links TRBV2 to TRBJ1-3; possibly TRBD1 for D (5 bases). Germline CDR1 and CDR2: SNHLY and FYNNEI. There are 15 residues in the CDR3. V lost 3 bases to trimming and J lost 2 bases, with 11 bases between them. The CDR3 DNA reads as TGTGCCAGCAGTGACGACAGTCTCCCTGGAAACACCATATATTTT. Its protein product is CASSDDSLPGNTIYF.

In DNA, the CDR3 is TGCGCCAGCAGCCAAGTGGTCGGCACCGGGGAGCTGTTTTTT. Translating it yields CASSQVVGTGELFF. The rearrangement links TRBV4-3 to TRBJ2-2; no clear D. The CDR3 is 14 residues long. Trimming took 1 base from V and 4 from J, leaving 7 bases between them. CDR1 and CDR2 (germline): LGHNA, YSLEER.